Listed here is a single TCR beta chain. CDR1 and CDR2 from the germline V gene are MDHEN and SYDVKM. The V and J ends lost 2 bases and 6 bases, in that order; junction bases with no gene match: 5. The CDR3 totals 15 residues. The sample comes from a study of blood T cell repertoires in COVID-19. Study in general: Samples came from the United States, Italy and Spain, spanning acute and convalescent COVID-19. The cDNA or gDNA used as material had been derived from T cells, B-cell-depleted T cells, or PBMCs.

Per the study methods: Cell counts per sample came from amplifying reference gene primers. Clones were sequenced by immunoSEQ multiplex PCR, and TCRdb holds only the in-frame ones, with some missing. V and J calls and clone size are given by that table; D and trimming were obtained from the DNA. The table includes some 76,000 clones, around 89% detected once. Sequencing was performed on peripheral blood. This TCR derives from a man between 60 and 75 years old with acute or convalescent COVID-19. V usage is TRBV28 and J usage is TRBJ1-5; 9 nucleotides line up with TRBD1. CDR3 region: CASSLPTGGTQPQHF. In DNA form, the CDR3 reads TGTGCCAGCAGTTTACCCACAGGGGGCACTCAGCCCCAGCATTTT.